The 10 T cell receptor beta chains in this list originate from one sample, sequenced in a study of T cell repertoires in cytomegalovirus infection. TCRdb ran MiXCR on the reads and lists one entry per CDR3 protein. The data contain roughly 570,000 distinct CDR3 sequences, around 40% of them singletons. No antigens are known for them. The starting material was cultured PBMCs, obtained from culture after CMV antigen stimulation. All receptors come from a human donor in good health (CMV status not recorded). Some clones in this sample may be carry-over from other donors' samples.

In the case of this clonotype: A much bigger clone sits one base away, suggesting this may be a read error. The DNA for the CDR3 is TGTGCCAGCAGCTTAGACAGTACTATCTACGAGCAGTACTTC. It yields the protein CASSLDSTIYEQYF. The chain recombines TRBV7-2 with TRBJ2-7; D gene uncertain. The germline V gene has CDR1 SGHTA and CDR2 FQGNSA. CDR3 length equals 14 residues. V gave up 1 base and J gave up 3 bases, with 10 bases separating them.

This sequence joins TRBV4-1 and TRBJ2-2; D may be TRBD1 (6 bases). CDR3 length: 15 residues. Trimming took 3 bases from V and 4 from J, leaving 12 bases between them. Germline CDR1 MGHRA, CDR2 YSYEKL. CDR3 loop: CASSQVQGSTGELFF. CDR3 DNA sequence: TGCGCCAGCAGCCAGGTACAGGGTTCCACCGGGGAGCTGTTTTTT.

J is TRBJ2-2 and V is TRBV7-4; unclear D gene. Germline CDR1 reads SGHVT; CDR2 reads SQSDAQ. V lost 6 bases to trimming and J lost 0 bases, with 2 bases between them. The CDR3 covers 12 residues. The CDR3 sequence is CASRSNTGELFF. The CDR3 region has the DNA TGTGCCAGCAGATCGAACACCGGGGAGCTGTTTTTT. Looking up the rest from reference TRBV7-4 and TRBJ2-2 gives the full variable domain: GAGVSQSPRYKVAKRGRDVALRCDSISGHVTLYWYRQTLGQGSEVLTYSQSDAQRDKSGRPSGRFSAERPERSVSTLKIQRTEQGDSAVYLCASRSNTGELFFGEGSRLTVL.

The chain recombines TRBV7-2 with TRBJ2-7; weak D call: TRBD2 (5 bases). CDR1 and CDR2 from the germline V gene are SGHTA and FQGNSA. The CDR3 is 14 amino acids. The V end was cut by 5 bases, the J end by 0 bases, with 11 bases between. The CDR3 DNA reads as TGTGCCAGCAGCCCTCAGCGGAACTCCTACGAGCAGTACTTC. Encoded protein: CASSPQRNSYEQYF.

This clonotype was seen more than once but under ten times. The chain carries TRBV7-9 and TRBJ2-1; D perhaps matches TRBD2 (7 bases). This CDR3 comprises 16 residues. Germline CDR1 reads SEHNR; CDR2 reads FQNEAQ (reference sequence). Trimming left V 7 bases short and J 9 bases short, with 25 bases between. The DNA for the CDR3 is TGTGCCAGCAACGAAGCGACGGGGGGCTGGAAGGGTGAGCAGTTCTTC. Residues: CASNEATGGWKGEQFF.

This clonotype was counted between two and nine times. The V gene is TRBV20-1, the J gene TRBJ1-2; 7 bases fit TRBD1. The V segment lost 1 base and the J segment 3 bases; nucleotides outside the gene matches: 2. Germline-derived CDR1 and CDR2 are DFQATT and SNEGSKA (reference sequence). CDR3 length equals 13 residues. The CDR3 loop is CSARVQGYYGYTF. CDR3 coding DNA: TGCAGTGCTAGAGTACAGGGGTACTATGGCTACACCTTC.

This clonotype was observed at least ten times. The chain uses TRBV7-2 and TRBJ2-7; D is unclear. Germline lookup yields CDR1 SGHTA and CDR2 FQGNSA. Trimming removed 4 bases from V and 4 bases from J, with 8 bases in between. The CDR3 loop spans 12 amino acids. The CDR3 region has the DNA TGTGCCAGCAGCTCCCTCGGTTACGAGCAGTACTTC. The encoded protein is CASSSLGYEQYF. Using reference TRBV7-2 and TRBJ2-7 for the parts outside the CDR3, the full variable domain is GAGVSQSPSNKVTEKGKDVELRCDPISGHTALYWYRQSLGQGLEFLIYFQGNSAPDKSGLPSDRFSAERTGGSVSTLTIQRTQQEDSAVYLCASSSLGYEQYFGPGTRLTVT.

Only a few counts were recorded for this clonotype. For the CDR3, the DNA is TGTGCCAGCAGGGGCGGGAGGCCCTACAATGAGCAGTTCTTC. Its translation: CASRGGRPYNEQFF. The chain carries TRBV27 and TRBJ2-1; 8 bases are a match to TRBD2. The CDR3 extends over 14 amino acids. The germline V gene encodes CDR1 MNHEY and CDR2 SMNVEV (reference sequence). Trimming at V came to 6 bases and at J to 2 bases, leaving 3 bases not matched to a gene.

This clonotype was counted only a few times. This chain connects TRBV5-6 to TRBJ1-4; D is uncertain. V was cut by 2 bases and J by 8 bases, with 7 bases left in between. This CDR3 spans 12 amino acids. Germline values: CDR1 SGHDT, CDR2 YYEEEE. The CDR3 coding sequence is TGTGCCAGCAGCTTTTGGAAGGAAAAACTGTTTTTT. Protein: CASSFWKEKLFF.

This clonotype was counted only a few times. V is TRBV2 and J is TRBJ1-5; D may be TRBD1 (6 bases). CDR1 is SNHLY, CDR2 FYNNEI, per germline. Trimming took off 1 base at V and 4 bases at J, with 8 bases between the two ends. This CDR3 has 14 residues. The CDR3, as DNA: TGTGCCAGCAGTGAAGGAGGACAGAATCAGCCCCAGCATTTT. Amino acid sequence: CASSEGGQNQPQHF.